A selection of T cell receptor beta chains follows, all from one sample in a study of T cell responses to AZD1222 COVID-19 vaccine. Only in-frame clones appear in the TCRdb table, and some are missing; sequencing was by immunoSEQ multiplex PCR. This table holds about 130,000 clones, approximately 90% found once. The sequenced sample was peripheral blood, obtained 28 days after the second AZD1222 dose. The receptors were gathered from an adult who received the AZD1222 COVID-19 vaccine. Each CDR3 is given with its conserved first and last residue. The order of the fields is D gene, V gene, clone size, J gene, CDR3 protein, CDR3 DNA. The D gene is left open where the match is weak. Size values are once, few and many counts, or a class for expanded clones, and some rows have none.

D: TRBD1
V: TRBV5-6
size: .
J: TRBJ1-5
CDR3: CASSFRTGRPQHF
DNA: TGTGCCAGCAGCTTCCGGACAGGGCGGCCCCAGCATTTT

D: TRBD1
V: TRBV6-4
size: .
J: TRBJ1-2
CDR3: CASSPGGTGGDYGYTF
DNA: TGTGCCAGCAGCCCAGGGGGGACAGGGGGCGACTATGGCTACACCTTC

D: .
V: TRBV15
size: .
J: TRBJ1-2
CDR3: CATSRVYGNYGYTF
DNA: TGTGCCACCAGCAGAGTGTACGGAAACTATGGCTACACCTTC

D: TRBD2
V: TRBV27
size: .
J: TRBJ2-1
CDR3: CASSKRTSIANEQFF
DNA: TGTGCCAGCAGTAAGCGGACTAGCATTGCGAATGAGCAGTTCTTC

D: .
V: TRBV27
size: .
J: TRBJ2-7
CDR3: CASTAQGRFYEQYF
DNA: TGTGCCAGCACCGCACAGGGGAGGTTCTACGAGCAGTACTTC

D: .
V: TRBV11-1
size: once
J: TRBJ1-3
CDR3: CASSRRRLRSGNTIYF
DNA: TGTGCCAGCAGCCGTCGCAGGTTACGCTCTGGAAACACCATATATTTT

D: .
V: TRBV23-1
size: .
J: TRBJ2-3
CDR3: CASMFPQGTDTQYF
DNA: TGCGCCAGCATGTTCCCTCAGGGCACAGATACGCAGTATTTT

D: .
V: TRBV29-1
size: .
J: TRBJ2-3
CDR3: CSVRTAPDTQYF
DNA: TGCAGCGTGAGGACAGCCCCAGATACGCAGTATTTT

D: .
V: TRBV7-3
size: .
J: TRBJ2-1
CDR3: CASSHIGSSNEQFF
DNA: TGTGCCAGCAGCCACATCGGGAGCTCTAATGAGCAGTTCTTC

D: TRBD1
V: TRBV28
size: .
J: TRBJ2-7
CDR3: CASSLWTGSYEQYF
DNA: TGTGCCAGCAGTTTATGGACAGGGAGTTACGAGCAGTACTTC

D: .
V: TRBV28
size: .
J: TRBJ1-5
CDR3: CASSFGPLRQPQHF
DNA: TGTGCCAGCAGTTTCGGCCCCCTTAGGCAGCCCCAGCATTTT

D: TRBD1
V: TRBV7-8
size: .
J: TRBJ2-7
CDR3: CASSRRTGNYEQYF
DNA: TGTGCCAGCAGCCGTCGGACAGGGAACTACGAGCAGTACTTC

D: TRBD1
V: TRBV24-1
size: .
J: TRBJ1-1
CDR3: CATRDYNRGRAEAFF
DNA: TGTGCCACCAGAGACTACAACAGGGGCAGGGCTGAAGCTTTCTTT

D: TRBD2
V: TRBV9
size: .
J: TRBJ2-1
CDR3: CASSVGTSGFNEQFF
DNA: TGTGCCAGCAGCGTAGGAACTAGCGGTTTTAATGAGCAGTTCTTC

D: .
V: TRBV30
size: once
J: TRBJ1-6
CDR3: CAWSGQSNSPLHF
DNA: TGTGCCTGGAGTGGACAGAGTAATTCACCCCTCCACTTT

D: .
V: TRBV6-1
size: .
J: TRBJ2-3
CDR3: CASSAMGKKPTDTQYF
DNA: TGTGCCAGCAGTGCAATGGGAAAAAAACCCACAGATACGCAGTATTTT

D: .
V: TRBV2
size: .
J: TRBJ1-5
CDR3: CASKGGRGNQPQHF
DNA: TGTGCCAGCAAGGGGGGCAGGGGCAATCAGCCCCAGCATTTT

D: .
V: TRBV18
size: .
J: TRBJ2-7
CDR3: CASSPTGYSYEQYF
DNA: TGTGCCAGCTCTCCGACAGGCTACTCCTACGAGCAGTACTTC

D: .
V: TRBV18
size: once
J: TRBJ1-6
CDR3: CASSPPGHYNSPLHF
DNA: TGTGCCAGCTCACCTCCGGGACATTATAATTCACCCCTCCACTTT

D: .
V: TRBV27
size: .
J: TRBJ2-7
CDR3: CASRRITGTLGGYEQYF
DNA: TGTGCCAGCAGACGGATCACAGGGACTTTGGGGGGTTACGAGCAGTACTTC

D: .
V: TRBV19
size: .
J: TRBJ1-4
CDR3: CASSPKPGRGNEKLFF
DNA: TGTGCCAGTAGTCCTAAACCGGGACGGGGCAATGAAAAACTGTTTTTT

D: .
V: TRBV12-2
size: few
J: TRBJ2-7
CDR3: CASRFYEQYF
DNA: TGTGCAAGTCGCTTTTACGAGCAGTACTTC

D: .
V: TRBV6-1
size: .
J: TRBJ1-5
CDR3: CASSEHRYSNQPQHF
DNA: TGTGCCAGCAGTGAACACAGATATAGCAATCAGCCCCAGCATTTT

D: TRBD2
V: TRBV7-6
size: .
J: TRBJ2-5
CDR3: CASSLRILAGGLRSNEETQYF
DNA: TGTGCCAGCAGCCTCCGAATTCTAGCGGGAGGGCTAAGGTCCAATGAGGAGACCCAGTACTTC

D: .
V: TRBV6-6
size: .
J: TRBJ1-5
CDR3: CASSIRGSNQPQHF
DNA: TGTGCCAGCAGCATACGGGGGAGCAATCAGCCCCAGCATTTT

D: .
V: TRBV12-3/TRBV12-4
size: .
J: TRBJ2-5
CDR3: CASSPAVKKTQYF
DNA: TGTGCCAGCAGCCCGGCAGTGAAGAAGACCCAGTACTTC

D: TRBD2
V: TRBV18
size: few
J: TRBJ2-1
CDR3: CASSPTLFGTSGYNEQFF
DNA: TGTGCCAGCTCACCAACGCTATTTGGGACTAGCGGTTACAATGAGCAGTTCTTC